Shown below are 21 T cell receptor beta chains from a single sample sequenced in a study of cytomegalovirus exposure and HLA in healthy donors. PCR employed 60 Vbeta and 13 Jbeta primers. Produced via immunoSEQ multiplex PCR; TCRdb's table is partial and in-frame only. The sample has 95,000 to 150,000 clones; around 85% are singletons. Sequenced: PBMCs. These receptors were collected from a man aged 25-45 years in good health and CMV-seronegative.

The chain combines TRBV6-5 with TRBJ2-7; D is perhaps TRBD1 (5 bases). The CDR3 consists of 16 residues. CDR1 MNHEY and CDR2 SVGAGI come from the germline V gene. V was pared by 0 bases and J by 2 bases, with 14 bases between. The CDR3 DNA follows: TGTGCCAGCAGTTACTCCCCAGGGCTGAAGGCCTACGAGCAGTACTTC. It is translated as CASSYSPGLKAYEQYF.

The genes are TRBV4-1 and TRBJ2-3, with 11 bases identical to TRBD2. CDR3 size: 15 residues. CDR1 is MGHRA, CDR2 YSYEKL, per germline. V lost 2 bases, J lost 6 bases, and 4 bases stayed unmatched. The CDR3 bases are TGCGCCAGCAGCCAATTACTAGCGGGGGCTGATACGCAGTATTTT. Translated, it gives CASSQLLAGADTQYF.

This clone was seen more than once but under ten times. V usage is TRBV19 and J usage is TRBJ2-4, with TRBD1 matching 7 bases. The CDR3 runs 16 residues. V lost 11 bases and J lost 1; bases outside the gene matches: 14. Germline V gene data show CDR1 as LNHDA and CDR2 as SQIVND (reference sequence). The CDR3 spells CAPILGDRGAKNIQYF. The CDR3 DNA follows: TGTGCCCCCATCCTCGGGGACAGAGGGGCCAAAAACATTCAGTACTTC.

This rearrangement joins TRBV11-2 to TRBJ2-3; 7 bases fit TRBD1. Germline trimming cut 5 bases from V and 3 bases from J; bases unmatched to any gene: 8. This CDR3 is built from 15 residues. Germline V CDR1 and CDR2: SGHAT, FQNNGV. Written as DNA, the CDR3 is TGTGCCAGCAGCCTTGACAGGGCATGGACAGATACGCAGTATTTT. This encodes CASSLDRAWTDTQYF.

The rearrangement uses TRBV5-6 and TRBJ1-2; 9 bases line up with TRBD1. With V trimmed by 0 bases and J by 10 bases, 10 bases remained unmatched. Germline CDR1 is SGHDT and CDR2 is YYEEEE. This CDR3 is 15 amino acids long. The CDR3 loop reads CASSLDRDRAKFYTF. CDR3 bases: TGTGCCAGCAGCTTGGATAGGGACAGGGCGAAGTTCTACACCTTC.

The chain uses TRBV9 and TRBJ2-2, with a tentative D call TRBD2 (6 bases). CDR3 size: 19 residues. V lost 4 bases and J lost 0, with 22 bases in between. Germline CDR1 is SGDLS and CDR2 is YYNGEE. CDR3 protein: CASSTRRGSVPTNTGELFF. CDR3 nucleotides: TGTGCCAGCAGCACTCGCCGGGGGTCAGTGCCGACGAACACCGGGGAGCTGTTTTTT. Full variable domain (outside the CDR3, taken from reference TRBV9 and TRBJ2-2): DSGVTQTPKHLITATGQRVTLRCSPRSGDLSVYWYQQSLDQGLQFLIQYYNGEERAKGNILERFSAQQFPDLHSELNLSSLELGDSALYFCASSTRRGSVPTNTGELFFGEGSRLTVL.

This clone was counted a few times. In DNA form, the CDR3 reads TGTGCCAGCAGCCGGACAGACTCCTACGAGCAGTACTTC. Translation: CASSRTDSYEQYF. The genes are TRBV5-6 and TRBJ2-7, with a weak D call TRBD1 (6 bases). This CDR3 has 13 residues. V was clipped by 4 bases and J by 0 bases, with 8 bases between them. Per the germline V gene, CDR1 is SGHDT and CDR2 is YYEEEE.

This clone came up a few times. The CDR3 is CASSLGRGNQPQHF. In DNA form, the CDR3 reads TGTGCCAGCAGTTTGGGGCGGGGAAATCAGCCCCAGCATTTT. V and J are TRBV28 and TRBJ1-5, with TRBD1 as a possible D gene (5 bases). CDR1 MDHEN and CDR2 SYDVKM come from the germline V gene. CDR3 length: 14 residues. V was cut by 3 bases and J by 4 bases, with 10 bases left in between.

This clone has only a few counts. This chain connects TRBV10-3 to TRBJ1-5; D might be TRBD1 (5 bases). The length of the CDR3 is 15 residues. Germline CDR1 ENHRY, CDR2 SYGVKD. Trimming took off 0 bases at V and 5 bases at J, with 11 bases between the two ends. The CDR3, as DNA: TGTGCCATCAGTGAGTCGGAACAGGTTTATCAGCCCCAGCATTTT. It encodes CAISESEQVYQPQHF.

The J gene is TRBJ2-2, the V gene TRBV1; the table calls TRBD2, which could not be checked here. TRBV1 is a listed pseudogene. The CDR3 is 13 residues long. The CDR3 DNA reads as TGCACCAGCAGCGGAGCGGGGGCCGGGGAGCTGTTTTTT. Residues: CTSSGAGAGELFF.

The V and J genes are TRBV9 and TRBJ2-7; possibly TRBD1 for D (5 bases). Germline values: CDR1 SGDLS, CDR2 YYNGEE. Trimming removed 0 bases from V and 2 bases from J, with 18 bases in between. The CDR3 covers 17 residues. The CDR3 DNA reads as TGTGCCAGCAGCGTAGGACCCAGGGCCTCTGTTACCTACGAGCAGTACTTC. It encodes CASSVGPRASVTYEQYF.

The chain uses TRBV9 and TRBJ1-2; D perhaps matches TRBD1 (5 bases). The CDR3 is 16 residues long. With 0 bases removed from V and 3 bases from J, the gap between germline ends came to 15 bases. Germline-derived CDR1 and CDR2 are SGDLS and YYNGEE. The DNA for the CDR3 is TGTGCCAGCAGCGTAGACCCAAGGGGAGGGGACTATGGCTACACCTTC. It translates to CASSVDPRGGDYGYTF.

V gene TRBV6-1 combines with J gene TRBJ2-1; maybe TRBD1 (5 bases). The CDR3 is 15 residues long. Deletions cut 1 base from V and 7 bases from J, with 14 bases between. Looked up from germline, CDR1 is MNHNS and CDR2 is SASEGT. CDR3 nucleotide sequence: TGTGCCAGCAGTGAAGAGCAGGGTCGGTTGAATGAGCAGTTCTTC. This codes for CASSEEQGRLNEQFF.

This rearrangement joins TRBV7-9 to TRBJ2-7, with D possibly being TRBD1 (6 bases). Germline CDR1 reads SEHNR; CDR2 reads FQNEAQ (reference sequence). V lost 2 bases to trimming and J lost 2 bases, with 10 bases between them. The CDR3 runs 14 residues. The CDR3 protein is CASSLNRVPYEQYF. CDR3 coding DNA: TGTGCCAGCAGCTTAAACAGGGTCCCCTACGAGCAGTACTTC.

The rearrangement uses TRBV5-1 and TRBJ1-1, with TRBD1 matching 10 bases. Germline assignment: CDR1 SGHRS and CDR2 YFSETQ. The CDR3 consists of 15 residues. J gave up 7 bases and V 0 bases, and 6 bases lay outside the gene matches. In DNA, the CDR3 is TGCGCCAGCAGCTTGGGACAGGGGGCGTATAGTGAAGCTTTCTTT. As protein: CASSLGQGAYSEAFF.

This chain uses TRBV5-6 with TRBJ2-7; 8 bases are shared with TRBD1. The V gene end was trimmed by 2 bases and the J gene end by 7 bases; junction bases not matched to a gene: 17. Germline values: CDR1 SGHDT, CDR2 YYEEEE. This CDR3 spans 17 amino acids. The CDR3 protein is CASSLTPHRGMEGEQYF. CDR3 sequence (DNA): TGTGCCAGCAGCTTAACGCCCCACAGGGGGATGGAGGGAGAGCAGTACTTC.

V usage is TRBV5-1 and J usage is TRBJ2-3; 9 bases are shared with TRBD2. The CDR3 is 16 amino acids. Germline CDR1 SGHRS, CDR2 YFSETQ. V shed 0 bases, J shed 2 bases, and the junction held 4 bases outside the gene matches. CDR3: CASSLAGTSFTDTQYF. CDR3 in DNA: TGCGCCAGCAGCTTGGCCGGGACTAGCTTCACAGATACGCAGTATTTT.

The V and J genes are TRBV15 and TRBJ2-3; 11 positions agree with TRBD2. The CDR3 length is 18 residues. The germline gives CDR1 LNHNV, CDR2 YYDKDF (reference sequence). Trimming took 5 bases from V and 0 from J; bases not matched to a gene: 10. This chain's CDR3 is CATSGAGLAVPSTDTQYF. CDR3 bases: TGTGCCACCAGCGGCGCGGGACTAGCGGTTCCTAGCACAGATACGCAGTATTTT. Full variable domain (rest looked up from reference TRBV15 and TRBJ2-3): DAMVIQNPRYQVTQFGKPVTLSCSQTLNHNVMYWYQQKSSQAPKLLFHYYDKDFNNEADTPDNFQSRRPNTSFCFLDIRSPGLGDTAMYLCATSGAGLAVPSTDTQYFGPGTRLTVL.

The rearrangement joins TRBV11-3 to TRBJ2-5, with D perhaps TRBD1 (5 bases). Trimming removed 4 bases from V and 3 bases from J, with 12 bases in between. The CDR3 length is 14 residues. Germline V gene lookup returns CDR1 SGHNT and CDR2 YENEEA. CDR3 sequence: CASSSGRGEETQYF. Here the CDR3 DNA reads TGTGCCAGCAGCTCCGGTAGGGGCGAAGAGACCCAGTACTTC.

This clone turned up a few times. The V gene is TRBV11-2, the J gene TRBJ2-5, with D tentatively TRBD1 (6 bases). CDR1 is SGHAT, CDR2 FQNNGV, per germline. CDR3 size: 15 residues. Deletions cut 6 bases from V and 5 bases from J, with 19 bases between. CDR3 DNA sequence: TGTGCCAGCAGTCATTTTACCCAGGGGAAGGAGACCCAGTACTTC. It is translated as CASSHFTQGKETQYF. Drawing the rest from reference TRBV11-2 and TRBJ2-5, the complete variable domain is EAGVAQSPRYKIIEKRQSVAFWCNPISGHATLYWYQQILGQGPKLLIQFQNNGVVDDSQLPKDRFSAERLKGVDSTLKIQPAKLEDSAVYLCASSHFTQGKETQYFGPGTRLLVL.

V gene TRBV5-1 combines with J gene TRBJ2-3; 9 positions agree with TRBD1. Germline V gives CDR1 SGHRS, CDR2 YFSETQ. After removal of 2 bases from V and 6 bases from J, the junction contained 13 bases not matched to a gene. CDR3 size: 17 residues. The CDR3 coding sequence is TGCGCCAGCAGCTTATTGGCCGGGACAGGGAATTCGGATACGCAGTATTTT. Translating gives CASSLLAGTGNSDTQYF.